Sequencing of this T cell receptor (beta chain) was carried out in a study of T cells after yellow fever vaccination. The V end lost 11 bases, the J end lost 3 bases, and 14 bases lay between the germline ends. Germline V CDR1 and CDR2: MGHDK, SYGVNS. There are 13 residues in the CDR3. TCRdb analysed the 5' RACE reads with MiXCR anew, one entry per CDR3 protein. The sample has around 550,000 distinct CDR3 sequences, about a fifth seen once. The sequence derives from a man aged 25-45 years who received the YFV17D yellow fever vaccine. The gene calls are TRBV25-1 and TRBJ1-5, with D possibly matching TRBD1 (6 bases). The sample consisted of PBMCs, taken 15 days after the yellow fever booster vaccination. CDR3 amino acids: CAARGGNNQPQHF. The DNA for the CDR3 is TGTGCCGCCCGGGGGGGCAACAATCAGCCCCAGCATTTT.